These T cell receptor beta chains were read from a single sample in a study of STAT3 mutations in large granular lymphocyte leukemia. The method was immunoSEQ multiplex PCR; TCRdb's version includes in-frame clones alone and lacks a portion of them. The sample gives a few thousand clones, approximately 62% of which show up once; roughly two fifths is in the top ten. The sequencing input was PBMCs. The receptor set was obtained from a human donor with T large granular lymphocyte leukemia. Some clones in this sample may be carry-over from other donors' samples. Each CDR3 is given with its conserved first and last residue. The D gene is left open where the match is weak. Not all rows give a size; the values are once, few, many and, for expanded clones, a class.

D gene: NA; J gene: TRBJ2-3; CDR3 length: 13; V gene: TRBV18; clone size: NA; CDR3 DNA: TGTGCCAGCCAACAGGGAAGCACAGATACGCAGTATTTT; CDR3 protein: CASQQGSTDTQYF
D gene: NA; J gene: TRBJ1-2; CDR3 length: 15; V gene: TRBV5-1; clone size: NA; CDR3 DNA: TGCGCCAGCAGCTTGAGGGGGAGCCTTGACTATGGCTACACCTTC; CDR3 protein: CASSLRGSLDYGYTF
D gene: TRBD2; J gene: TRBJ2-7; CDR3 length: 17; V gene: TRBV5-1; clone size: NA; CDR3 DNA: TGCGCCAGCAGCTTGAACACGGGAGGTTGGGGGATTAAAGAGCAGTACTTC; CDR3 protein: CASSLNTGGWGIKEQYF
D gene: NA; J gene: TRBJ2-5; CDR3 length: 11; V gene: TRBV19; clone size: NA; CDR3 DNA: TGTGCCAGTAGTACCCAAGAGACCCAGTACTTC; CDR3 protein: CASSTQETQYF
D gene: NA; J gene: TRBJ2-3; CDR3 length: 13; V gene: TRBV7-9; clone size: once; CDR3 DNA: TGTGCCAGCAGCTTAAGTGGGCGGGATACGCAGTATTTT; CDR3 protein: CASSLSGRDTQYF
D gene: NA; J gene: TRBJ1-2; CDR3 length: 14; V gene: TRBV5-6; clone size: NA; CDR3 DNA: TGTGCCAGCACTCCTGGGGGGAGCCTCTATGGCTACACCTTC; CDR3 protein: CASTPGGSLYGYTF
D gene: NA; J gene: TRBJ2-7; CDR3 length: 15; V gene: TRBV30; clone size: NA; CDR3 DNA: TGTGCCTGGAGTCGAGTAGTGGACTCTCCCTACGAGCAGTACTTC; CDR3 protein: CAWSRVVDSPYEQYF
D gene: NA; J gene: TRBJ1-5; CDR3 length: 13; V gene: TRBV19; clone size: few; CDR3 DNA: TGTGCCAGTAGAGATCGCAGCAATCAGCCCCAGCATTTT; CDR3 protein: CASRDRSNQPQHF
D gene: NA; J gene: TRBJ2-3; CDR3 length: 12; V gene: TRBV18; clone size: NA; CDR3 DNA: TGTGCCAGCTCAGTAGGGGGAGATACGCAGTATTTT; CDR3 protein: CASSVGGDTQYF
D gene: TRBD2; J gene: TRBJ2-1; CDR3 length: 18; V gene: TRBV4-1; clone size: few; CDR3 DNA: TGCGCCAGCAGCCAAGTGAAGGCTAGCGGGGGGGCCTACAATGAGCAGTTCTTC; CDR3 protein: CASSQVKASGGAYNEQFF
D gene: NA; J gene: TRBJ1-2; CDR3 length: 13; V gene: TRBV19; clone size: few; CDR3 DNA: TGTGCCAGTAGTGGCAGAGCTAACTATGGCTACACCTTC; CDR3 protein: CASSGRANYGYTF
D gene: NA; J gene: TRBJ1-1; CDR3 length: 15; V gene: TRBV7-9; clone size: NA; CDR3 DNA: TGTGCCAGCAGCTTAGCGTGGGGGGCCGGCACTGAAGCTTTCTTT; CDR3 protein: CASSLAWGAGTEAFF
D gene: TRBD1; J gene: TRBJ1-2; CDR3 length: 19; V gene: TRBV4-3; clone size: NA; CDR3 DNA: TGCGCCAGCAGCCATCGTGCCGGGACAGACTCTTTAGCTAACTATGGCTACACCTTC; CDR3 protein: CASSHRAGTDSLANYGYTF
D gene: NA; J gene: TRBJ2-5; CDR3 length: 14; V gene: TRBV28; clone size: NA; CDR3 DNA: TGTGCCAGCAGTCCCCGGGACGGTCAAGAGACCCAGTACTTC; CDR3 protein: CASSPRDGQETQYF
D gene: NA; J gene: TRBJ1-5; CDR3 length: 12; V gene: TRBV10-3; clone size: medium-sized; CDR3 DNA: TGTGCCATCAGTGAGGAGGGTCAGCCCCAGCATTTT; CDR3 protein: CAISEEGQPQHF
D gene: NA; J gene: TRBJ1-2; CDR3 length: 16; V gene: TRBV18; clone size: NA; CDR3 DNA: TGTGCCAGCTCACCACAGCGTGGCAGCTCTAACTATGGCTACACCTTC; CDR3 protein: CASSPQRGSSNYGYTF
D gene: NA; J gene: TRBJ1-2; CDR3 length: 15; V gene: TRBV5-1; clone size: NA; CDR3 DNA: TGCGCCAGCAGCTTGGGTGTCAGAACCGACTATGGCTACACCTTC; CDR3 protein: CASSLGVRTDYGYTF